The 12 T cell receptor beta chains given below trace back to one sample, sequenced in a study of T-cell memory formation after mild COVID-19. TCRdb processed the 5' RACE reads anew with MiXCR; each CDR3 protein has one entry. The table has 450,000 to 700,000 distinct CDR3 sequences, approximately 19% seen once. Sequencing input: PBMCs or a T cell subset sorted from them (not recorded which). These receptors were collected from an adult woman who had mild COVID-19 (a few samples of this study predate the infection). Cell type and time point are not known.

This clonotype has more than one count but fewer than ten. The CDR3 DNA reads as TGCAGCGTTGAAGAACAGGGTAACTATGGCTACACCTTC. It yields the protein CSVEEQGNYGYTF. The chain combines TRBV29-1 with TRBJ1-2; a possible D gene is TRBD1 (6 bases). Germline CDR1 reads SQVTM; CDR2 reads ANQGSEA. This CDR3 spans 13 amino acids. V was clipped by 0 bases and J by 1 base, with 6 bases between them.

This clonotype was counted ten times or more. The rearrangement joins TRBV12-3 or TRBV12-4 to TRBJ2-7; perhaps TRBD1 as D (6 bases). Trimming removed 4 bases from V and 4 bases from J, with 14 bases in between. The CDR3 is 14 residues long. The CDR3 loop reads CASSSTGDSYEQYF. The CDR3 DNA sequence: TGTGCCAGCAGTTCGACAGGAGACTCTTACGAGCAGTACTTC.

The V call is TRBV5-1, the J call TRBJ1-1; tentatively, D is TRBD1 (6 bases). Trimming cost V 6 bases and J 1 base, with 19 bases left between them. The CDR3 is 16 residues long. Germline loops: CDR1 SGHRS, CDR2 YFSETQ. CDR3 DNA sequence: TGCGCCAGCACCCTTGGTAGGGGACACCCGAACACTGAAGCTTTCTTT. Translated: CASTLGRGHPNTEAFF. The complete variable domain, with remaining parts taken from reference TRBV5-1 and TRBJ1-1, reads KAGVTQTPRYLIKTRGQQVTLSCSPISGHRSVSWYQQTPGQGLQFLFEYFSETQRNKGNFPGRFSGRQFSNSRSEMNVSTLELGDSALYLCASTLGRGHPNTEAFFGQGTRLTVV.

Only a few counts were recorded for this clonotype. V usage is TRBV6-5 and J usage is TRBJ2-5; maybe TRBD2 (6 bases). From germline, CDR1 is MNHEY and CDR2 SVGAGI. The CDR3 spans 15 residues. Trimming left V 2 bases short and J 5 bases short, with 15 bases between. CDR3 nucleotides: TGTGCCAGCAGTTACGACGCCCGGGGGAGGGAGACCCAGTACTTC. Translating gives CASSYDARGRETQYF.

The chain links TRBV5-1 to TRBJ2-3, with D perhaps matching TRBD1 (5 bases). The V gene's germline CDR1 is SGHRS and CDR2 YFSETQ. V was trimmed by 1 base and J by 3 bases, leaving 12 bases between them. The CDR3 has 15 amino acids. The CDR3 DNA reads TGCGCCAGCAGCTTGTCAGGGTACGGTACAGATACGCAGTATTTT. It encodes CASSLSGYGTDTQYF.

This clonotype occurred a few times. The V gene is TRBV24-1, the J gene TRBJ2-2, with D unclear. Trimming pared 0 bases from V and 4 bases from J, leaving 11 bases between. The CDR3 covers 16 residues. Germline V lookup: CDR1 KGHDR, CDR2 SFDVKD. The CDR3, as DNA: TGTGCCACCAGTGATTTGCGGCTGGCGCGCACCGGGGAGCTGTTTTTT. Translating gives CATSDLRLARTGELFF.

In DNA form, the CDR3 reads TGTGCCAGCAGCTTGATTGGACTAGCGGGTTACAATGAGCAGTTCTTC. It is translated as CASSLIGLAGYNEQFF. This chain connects TRBV11-1 to TRBJ2-1, with 11 positions matching TRBD2. V was clipped by 3 bases and J by 4 bases; unmatched bases: 5. The CDR3 loop spans 16 amino acids. Germline CDR1 SGHAT, CDR2 FQDESV (reference sequence).

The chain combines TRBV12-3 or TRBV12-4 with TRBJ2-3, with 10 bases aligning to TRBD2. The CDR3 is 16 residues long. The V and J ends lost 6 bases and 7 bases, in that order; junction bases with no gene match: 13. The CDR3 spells CASSLRSGGAVHTQYF. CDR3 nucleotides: TGTGCCAGCAGCCTGCGAAGCGGGGGGGCCGTCCATACGCAGTATTTT.

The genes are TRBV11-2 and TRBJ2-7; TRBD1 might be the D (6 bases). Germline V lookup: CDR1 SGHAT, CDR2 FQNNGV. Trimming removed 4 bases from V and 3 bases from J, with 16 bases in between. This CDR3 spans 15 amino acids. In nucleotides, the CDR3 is TGTGCCAGCAGCTACACAGGGTCTAGAGGCTACGAGCAGTACTTC. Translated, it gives CASSYTGSRGYEQYF.

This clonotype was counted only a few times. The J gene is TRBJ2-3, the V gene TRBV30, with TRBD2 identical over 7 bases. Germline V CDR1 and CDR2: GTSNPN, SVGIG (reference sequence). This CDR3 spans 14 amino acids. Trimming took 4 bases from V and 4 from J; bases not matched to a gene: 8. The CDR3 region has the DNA TGTGCCTGGAATCGGGCGGGAGTGGCAGATACGCAGTATTTT. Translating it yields CAWNRAGVADTQYF.

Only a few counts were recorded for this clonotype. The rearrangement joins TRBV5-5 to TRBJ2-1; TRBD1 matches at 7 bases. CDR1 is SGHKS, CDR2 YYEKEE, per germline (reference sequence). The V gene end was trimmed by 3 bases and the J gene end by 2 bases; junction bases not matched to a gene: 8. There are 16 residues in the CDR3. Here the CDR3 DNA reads TGTGCCAGCAGCTCGAGGACACAGGGGACCTACAATGAGCAGTTCTTC. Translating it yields CASSSRTQGTYNEQFF.

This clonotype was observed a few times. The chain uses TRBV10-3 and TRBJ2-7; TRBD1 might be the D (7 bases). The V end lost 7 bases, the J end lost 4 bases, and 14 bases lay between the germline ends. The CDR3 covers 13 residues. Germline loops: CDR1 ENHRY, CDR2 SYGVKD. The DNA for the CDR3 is TGTGCCATCACTCAGGGGGGATCGTACGAGCAGTACTTC. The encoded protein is CAITQGGSYEQYF.